Sequencing of this T cell receptor beta chain was carried out in a study of shared clonotypes between healthy human individuals. As for the study in general: Sampling drew on donors who were two women and a few men aged 18 to 49.

Remarks on this clone: What it binds is unknown.

Data came from immunoSEQ multiplex PCR; TCRdb stores just in-frame clones and leaves some out. The data contain some 2.3 million clones, roughly 93% of them singletons. Germline V gives CDR1 SGHRS, CDR2 YFSETQ. The CDR3 runs to 15 residues. The V and J ends lost 3 bases and 5 bases respectively, with 17 bases between them. Study-wide findings and caveats: With several donors compared, around 5% of naive CD4 clonotypes were shared. Blood was the only sampled material, and tissue repertoires likely differ.

In the CD4+ fraction, cells were divided into CD45RA+ naive and CD45RA-negative memory subsets. This chain uses TRBV5-1 with TRBJ2-5, with D maybe TRBD2 (6 bases). Sequenced sample: naive CD4+ T cells from PBMCs. This sample's subset: CD45RA+ positively selected. This clonotype was obtained from a man in his late teens or twenties in good health. Some clones in this sample may be carry-over from other donors' samples. Here the CDR3 reads CASSYESRGRETQYF. The CDR3, as DNA: TGCGCCAGCAGCTACGAGTCGCGGGGCAGGGAGACCCAGTACTTC.